This T cell receptor beta chain is drawn from a study of Graves' ophthalmopathy and Graves' hyperthyroidism. Notes on the study in general: Blood also contained most of the expanded thyroid clonotypes above 0.001 frequency.

Amplified TCR beta CDR3 regions were obtained using RNA transcripts as template. The workflow started with a first-round RT-PCR run with HTBI primers and then moved on to a second-round multiplex PCR. MiXCR was run by TCRdb on the multiplex PCR reads, yielding one entry per CDR3 protein. The profile shows around 590,000 distinct CDR3 sequences, 39% of them singletons. Details on this clonotype: Its antigen is still unknown.

From germline, CDR1 is MNHEY and CDR2 SVGAGI. V was shortened by 2 bases and J by 6 bases, with 8 bases between the two germline ends. The CDR3 extends over 12 amino acids. This receptor was taken from an adult man with Graves' hyperthyroidism. This rearrangement joins TRBV6-5 to TRBJ2-7; a weak D match, TRBD1 (6 bases). Sequencing used peripheral blood or thyroid tissue (not recorded which). The CDR3 is CASSYGTIEQYF. The CDR3 DNA sequence: TGTGCCAGCAGTTACGGGACAATCGAGCAGTACTTC.